Following are 20 T cell receptor beta chains from one sample sequenced in a study of blood T cell repertoires in COVID-19. TCRdb keeps only in-frame clones here, not all; method: immunoSEQ multiplex PCR. Among about 180,000 clones listed, roughly 83% were seen once. Sequencing was carried out using PBMCs or T cells enriched from blood (not recorded which). The receptors were gathered from a woman in her twenties or thirties who had recovered from COVID-19.

The V call is TRBV27, the J call TRBJ2-1; 13 nucleotides line up with TRBD2. Trimming removed 7 bases from V and 7 bases from J; junction bases left unmatched: 7. CDR1 and CDR2 from the germline V gene are MNHEY and SMNVEV (reference sequence). The CDR3 runs to 15 residues. The CDR3 DNA sequence: TGTGCCAGCATCACCGGGACTAGCGGGATTAATGAGCAGTTCTTC. Translating it yields CASITGTSGINEQFF.

The chain has TRBV2 and TRBJ1-1; D uncertain. V lost 6 bases to trimming and J lost 0 bases, with 8 bases between them. The CDR3 spans 13 residues. Looked up from germline, CDR1 is SNHLY and CDR2 is FYNNEI. This chain's CDR3 is CASRAELNTEAFF. The CDR3 bases are TGTGCCAGCAGGGCCGAATTGAACACTGAAGCTTTCTTT. The whole variable domain, remainder taken from reference TRBV2 and TRBJ1-1, is EPEVTQTPSHQVTQMGQEVILRCVPISNHLYFYWYRQILGQKVEFLVSFYNNEISEKSEIFDDQFSVERPDGSNFTLKIRSTKLEDSAMYFCASRAELNTEAFFGQGTRLTVV.

The CDR3 region has the DNA TGTGCCAGCAGCCAAGGGGGTGCGCGGGGTCCGGGCACTGAAGCTTTCTTT. It yields the protein CASSQGGARGPGTEAFF. This rearrangement joins TRBV3-1 (or the pseudogene TRBV3-2) to TRBJ1-1, with D unresolved. Germline CDR1 reads LGHDT; CDR2 reads YNNKEL (reference sequence). Trimming removed 1 base at V and 4 bases at J, with 19 bases between. The CDR3 spans 17 residues.

V is TRBV5-1 and J is TRBJ2-7; 9 bases are a match to TRBD1. From germline, CDR1 is SGHRS and CDR2 YFSETQ. CDR3 length equals 13 residues. V shed 5 bases and J 7 bases; nucleotides not matched to a gene: 7. For the CDR3, the DNA is TGCGCCAGCAGGCGGGACAGGGTCTTGGAGCAGTACTTC. Its protein product is CASRRDRVLEQYF.

This clone has more than one count but fewer than ten. The J gene is TRBJ2-1, the V gene TRBV6-1; D is unclear. CDR3 length equals 13 residues. Trimming removed 2 bases at V and 9 bases at J, with 11 bases between. Germline V gene lookup returns CDR1 MNHNS and CDR2 SASEGT. CDR3 in DNA: TGTGCCAGCAGTGAAATAGCCTACGGTGAGCAGTTCTTC. Translated: CASSEIAYGEQFF.

Written as DNA, the CDR3 is TGTGCCTGGAGCTCGGGACAGGGGGCCCATAAACTGTTTTTT. Translation: CAWSSGQGAHKLFF. The chain recombines TRBV30 with TRBJ1-4; 12 positions agree with TRBD1. This CDR3 has 14 amino acids. V was pared by 3 bases and J by 11 bases, with 7 bases of the junction left unmatched. Germline CDR1 reads GTSNPN; CDR2 reads SVGIG (reference sequence).

This chain links TRBV27 with TRBJ2-6; D may be TRBD2 (5 bases). V lost 2 bases and J 0 bases, leaving 11 bases between the germline ends. Germline values: CDR1 MNHEY, CDR2 SMNVEV (reference sequence). The CDR3 spans 17 residues. CDR3 region: CASSLQSRASGANVLTF. In nucleotides, the CDR3 is TGTGCCAGCAGTTTACAATCGAGGGCCTCTGGGGCCAACGTCCTGACTTTC.

This chain uses TRBV9 with TRBJ2-3, with TRBD1 matching 10 bases. Germline CDR1 and CDR2: SGDLS and YYNGEE. The J segment lost 2 bases and the V segment lost 0 bases, leaving 6 bases of the junction unmatched. This CDR3 has 17 residues. CDR3 region: CASSVAYGTGVTDTQYF. Here the CDR3 DNA reads TGTGCCAGCAGCGTAGCCTACGGGACAGGGGTCACAGATACGCAGTATTTT.

The V and J genes are TRBV29-1 and TRBJ2-7; 10 nucleotides match TRBD1. Per the germline V gene, CDR1 is SQVTM and CDR2 is ANQGSEA. J gave up 6 bases and V 4 bases, and 12 bases lay outside the gene matches. The CDR3 runs to 15 residues. CDR3 sequence reads: CSVAKTGTGVGEQYF. The CDR3 DNA is TGCAGCGTTGCTAAGACCGGGACAGGGGTGGGCGAGCAGTACTTC.

This chain uses TRBV5-1 with TRBJ2-7, with a tentative D call TRBD1 (6 bases). V lost 0 bases and J lost 4, with 14 bases in between. This CDR3 has 15 amino acids. Germline loops: CDR1 SGHRS, CDR2 YFSETQ. The CDR3 DNA is TGCGCCAGCAGCTTGGCCTTACAGGGTGGGTACGAGCAGTACTTC. Encoded protein: CASSLALQGGYEQYF. The whole variable domain, filled in from reference TRBV5-1 and TRBJ2-7, reads KAGVTQTPRYLIKTRGQQVTLSCSPISGHRSVSWYQQTPGQGLQFLFEYFSETQRNKGNFPGRFSGRQFSNSRSEMNVSTLELGDSALYLCASSLALQGGYEQYFGPGTRLTVT.

The V and J genes are TRBV27 and TRBJ1-6; D gene unclear. CDR3 length: 12 residues. Germline lookup yields CDR1 MNHEY and CDR2 SMNVEV (reference sequence). The germline V and J ends were trimmed by 3 bases and 11 bases, with 8 bases remaining between them. The CDR3 region is CASSLEGTPLHF. The CDR3 DNA reads TGTGCCAGCAGTTTGGAGGGCACACCCCTCCACTTT.

J is TRBJ2-7 and V is TRBV10-1, with 10 bases lining up with TRBD2. The CDR3 is 15 amino acids. With V trimmed by 4 bases and J by 3 bases, 6 bases remained unmatched. Looked up from germline, CDR1 is WNHNN and CDR2 is SYGVQD (reference sequence). The CDR3 bases are TGCGCCAGCAGTGCCTCCGGGACTAGCGTCTACGAGCAGTACTTC. Translation: CASSASGTSVYEQYF.

V is TRBV29-1 and J is TRBJ2-1; D gene unclear. V was pared by 4 bases and J by 6 bases, with 10 bases between. The CDR3 covers 12 residues. Per the germline V gene, CDR1 is SQVTM and CDR2 is ANQGSEA. This CDR3 is CSVVVTGNEQFF. The CDR3 region has the DNA TGCAGCGTTGTTGTCACCGGCAATGAGCAGTTCTTC.

The V call is TRBV6-2 or TRBV6-3, the J call TRBJ2-5, with TRBD2 matching over 10 bases. Trimming cost V 2 bases and J 3 bases; bases outside gene matches: 9. Germline V lookup: CDR1 MNHEY, CDR2 SVGEGT. The CDR3 is 17 amino acids. The CDR3 bases are TGTGCCAGCAGTTACCCCAGCGGGAGGGTTTGGGAAGAGACCCAGTACTTC. Encoded protein: CASSYPSGRVWEETQYF.

The gene calls are TRBV5-4 and TRBJ2-5; 8 bases are shared with TRBD1. CDR3 length: 16 amino acids. V dropped 0 bases and J dropped 0; count of bases not matched to a gene: 4. Germline V gene sequence: CDR1 SGHNT, CDR2 YYREEE (reference sequence). CDR3 sequence reads: CASSLGTGSYQETQYF. CDR3 in DNA: TGTGCCAGCAGCTTGGGGACAGGGTCGTACCAAGAGACCCAGTACTTC. Complete variable domain (other parts from reference TRBV5-4 and TRBJ2-5): ETGVTQSPTHLIKTRGQQVTLRCSSQSGHNTVSWYQQALGQGPQFIFQYYREEENGRGNFPPRFSGLQFPNYSSELNVNALELDDSALYLCASSLGTGSYQETQYFGPGTRLLVL.

The V and J genes are TRBV14 and TRBJ1-1, with unresolved D. With 3 bases removed from V and 6 bases from J, the gap between germline ends came to 8 bases. This CDR3 is built from 12 residues. Germline lookup yields CDR1 SGHDN and CDR2 FVKESK. The CDR3 reads CASSQLESEAFF. CDR3 nucleotide sequence: TGTGCCAGCAGCCAGTTAGAATCTGAAGCTTTCTTT.

The sample holds a few counts of this clone. The chain carries TRBV7-2 and TRBJ1-5; D ambiguous. V dropped 1 base and J dropped 0 bases, with 13 bases sitting between them. The V gene's germline CDR1 is SGHTA and CDR2 FQGNSA. This CDR3 contains 17 residues. The CDR3: CASSLGGAGASNQPQHF. The CDR3 DNA reads as TGTGCCAGCAGCTTAGGGGGTGCGGGTGCTAGCAATCAGCCCCAGCATTTT. Complete variable domain (other parts from reference TRBV7-2 and TRBJ1-5): GAGVSQSPSNKVTEKGKDVELRCDPISGHTALYWYRQSLGQGLEFLIYFQGNSAPDKSGLPSDRFSAERTGGSVSTLTIQRTQQEDSAVYLCASSLGGAGASNQPQHFGDGTRLSIL.

The V and J genes are TRBV5-1 and TRBJ2-1; tentatively, D is TRBD2 (5 bases). V shed 0 bases and J shed 4 bases, with 11 bases lying between them. Germline V gene data show CDR1 as SGHRS and CDR2 as YFSETQ. This CDR3 comprises 15 residues. The CDR3 region has the DNA TGCGCCAGCAGCTTGGCATCGAGCGGATACAATGAGCAGTTCTTC. This gives the protein CASSLASSGYNEQFF.

The chain combines TRBV13 with TRBJ2-5; 9 nucleotides agree with TRBD2. Per the germline V gene, CDR1 is PRHDT and CDR2 is FYEKMQ (reference sequence). The CDR3 contains 15 residues. The V segment lost 3 bases and the J segment 4 bases; nucleotides outside the gene matches: 6. This CDR3 is CASSLWREGAETQYF. The CDR3 DNA follows: TGTGCCAGCAGCTTGTGGCGGGAGGGGGCAGAGACCCAGTACTTC.

The chain has TRBV6-5 and TRBJ1-1; 10 bases map to TRBD1. The CDR3 contains 15 residues. After removal of 0 bases from V and 6 bases from J, the junction contained 4 bases not matched to a gene. The germline V gene encodes CDR1 MNHEY and CDR2 SVGAGI. The CDR3 DNA reads as TGTGCCAGCAGTTACTCGACAGGGGGCCCCTCTGAAGCTTTCTTT. Protein product: CASSYSTGGPSEAFF.